This note documents a single TCR beta chain sequence. The antigen is undetermined. The data derive from a study of T cell responses to AZD1222 COVID-19 vaccine. Repertoires were generated with immunoSEQ multiplex PCR, while TCRdb's copy carries only in-frame clones and drops some. The sample holds 140,000 or so clones; more than 75% are singletons and the top ten take approximately 3%. The CDR3 length is 13 residues. V gave up 6 bases and J gave up 4 bases, with 11 bases separating them. Germline CDR1 is LNHNV and CDR2 is YYDKDF (reference sequence). Study-level points and caveats: Unmutated variant regions reportedly attract nearly half of all spike-specific TCRs.

This chain connects TRBV15 to TRBJ2-3; maybe TRBD2 (5 bases). Sequencing was performed on peripheral blood, taken 28 days after the second AZD1222 dose. The sequence was collected from an adult who received the AZD1222 COVID-19 vaccine. The CDR3: CATSLGVPDTQYF. The CDR3 nucleotides are TGTGCCACCAGTCTGGGAGTACCAGATACGCAGTATTTT.